The entry below gives a single T cell receptor beta chain sequence along with its context. These data originate in a study of technical replicates of blood from a few donors. Some clones are missing from TCRdb's copy, which holds only in-frame ones; the method was immunoSEQ multiplex PCR. The sample yields 60,000 or so clones, around 97% seen once. V lost 2 bases, J lost 4 bases, and 8 bases lay in between. This CDR3 spans 13 amino acids. Germline CDR1 reads SGHRS; CDR2 reads YFSETQ. This chain connects TRBV5-1 to TRBJ2-3, with TRBD2 as a possible D gene (5 bases). The receptor comes from a human donor in good health. The sample comprised T cells isolated from PBMCs. CDR3 bases: TGCGCCAGCAGCTTTTCCGGGGCAGATACGCAGTATTTT. Amino acid sequence: CASSFSGADTQYF.